The present T cell receptor beta chain was sequenced within a study of T cell responses to AZD1222 COVID-19 vaccine. Study-level results: Spike was spanned by vaccine-associated CD4 TCRs, which were dominant at 160-218 and 743-854. Spike-specific TCR breadth and depth were elevated following two AZD1222 doses.

As concerns this clone: What it binds is unknown.

TCRdb's copy holds only in-frame clones and misses some; the assay was immunoSEQ multiplex PCR. Among 150,000 to 200,000 clones listed, 88% were seen once. This clonotype was obtained from an adult in good health. This specimen consisted of peripheral blood, obtained on day 0 of AZD1222 vaccination.

The CDR3: CAGPQGPGYTF. CDR3 nucleotide sequence: TGTGCCGGACCCCAGGGTCCTGGCTACACCTTC. The rearrangement uses TRBV30 and TRBJ1-2; TRBD1 might be the D (5 bases). The CDR3 has 11 amino acids. Germline loops: CDR1 GTSNPN, CDR2 SVGIG (reference sequence). V was shortened by 8 bases and J by 7 bases, with 14 bases between the two germline ends.